This T cell receptor beta chain was found in a study of CD4 T cells in relation to SARS-CoV-2 and coronaviruses. Study-wide results and caveats: Crossreactive clones expanded significantly less to SARS-CoV-2 than monoreactive clones. The cross-reactivity analysis covered only spike protein, not other viral proteins.

Data came from immunoSEQ multiplex PCR; TCRdb stores just in-frame clones and leaves some out. The data show more than 50,000 clones, 86% seen once. From germline, CDR1 is MNHEY and CDR2 SMNVEV (reference sequence). V gave up 7 bases and J gave up 6 bases, with 16 bases separating them. This CDR3 comprises 14 residues. The unexposed donors gave CD4+ T cells in 2011-2018, prior to COVID-19. Notes on this clone: The antigen is undetermined.

The chain joins TRBV27 to TRBJ2-4; possibly TRBD2 for D (7 bases). The sample taken for sequencing was memory CD4+ T cells from PBMCs. The TCR was taken from a human donor in good health. The CDR3 DNA is TGTGCCAGCAAGAACTGGGGAGGGGGAAACATTCAGTACTTC. This translates into CASKNWGGGNIQYF.